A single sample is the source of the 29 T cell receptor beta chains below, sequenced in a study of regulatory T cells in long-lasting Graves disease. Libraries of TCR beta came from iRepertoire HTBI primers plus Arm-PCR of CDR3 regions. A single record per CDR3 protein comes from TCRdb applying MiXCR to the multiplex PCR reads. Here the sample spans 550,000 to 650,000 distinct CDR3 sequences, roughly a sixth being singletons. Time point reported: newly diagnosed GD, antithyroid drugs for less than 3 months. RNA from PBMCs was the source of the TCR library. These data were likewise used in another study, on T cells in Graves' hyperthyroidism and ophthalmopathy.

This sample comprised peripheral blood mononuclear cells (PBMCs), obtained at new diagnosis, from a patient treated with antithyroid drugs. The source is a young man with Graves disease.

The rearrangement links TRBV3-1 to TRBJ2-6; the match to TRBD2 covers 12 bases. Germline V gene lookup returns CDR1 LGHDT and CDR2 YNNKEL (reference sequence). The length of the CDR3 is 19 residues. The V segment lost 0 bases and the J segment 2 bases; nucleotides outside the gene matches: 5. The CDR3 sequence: CASSQDPTSGSAGANVLTF. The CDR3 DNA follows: TGTGCCAGCAGCCAAGATCCGACTAGCGGGAGCGCTGGGGCCAACGTCCTGACTTTC.

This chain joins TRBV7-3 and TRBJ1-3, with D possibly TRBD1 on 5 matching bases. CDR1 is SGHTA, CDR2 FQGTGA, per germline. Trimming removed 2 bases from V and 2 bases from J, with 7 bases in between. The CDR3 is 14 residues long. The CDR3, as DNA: TGTGCCAGCAGCTTAGGGGCTACTGGAAACACCATATATTTT. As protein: CASSLGATGNTIYF.

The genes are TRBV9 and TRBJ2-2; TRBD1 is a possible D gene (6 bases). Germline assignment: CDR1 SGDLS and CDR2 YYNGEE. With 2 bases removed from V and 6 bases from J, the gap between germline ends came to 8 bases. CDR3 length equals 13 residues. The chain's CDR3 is CASSVPGAGELFF. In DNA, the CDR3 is TGTGCCAGCAGCGTCCCAGGGGCCGGGGAGCTGTTTTTT.

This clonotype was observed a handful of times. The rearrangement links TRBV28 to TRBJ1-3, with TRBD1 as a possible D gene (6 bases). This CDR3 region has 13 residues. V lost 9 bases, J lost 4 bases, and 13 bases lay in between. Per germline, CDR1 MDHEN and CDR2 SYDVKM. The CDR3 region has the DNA TGTGCCAGTCGACAGGCCGACGGAAACACCATATATTTT. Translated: CASRQADGNTIYF.

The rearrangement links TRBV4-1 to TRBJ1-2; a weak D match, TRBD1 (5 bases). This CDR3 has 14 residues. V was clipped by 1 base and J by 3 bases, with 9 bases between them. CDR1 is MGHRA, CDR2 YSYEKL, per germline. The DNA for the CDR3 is TGCGCCAGCAGCCAAGTAGGGGCGGACTATGGCTACACCTTC. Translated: CASSQVGADYGYTF.

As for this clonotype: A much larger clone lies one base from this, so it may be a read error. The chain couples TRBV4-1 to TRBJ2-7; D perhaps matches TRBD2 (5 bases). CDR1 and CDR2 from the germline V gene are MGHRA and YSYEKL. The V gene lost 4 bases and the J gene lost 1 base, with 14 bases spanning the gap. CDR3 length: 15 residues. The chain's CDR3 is CASSLPEGRSYEQYF. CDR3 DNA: TGCGCCAGCAGCCTCCCCGAGGGCCGGTCCTACGAGCAGTACTTC.

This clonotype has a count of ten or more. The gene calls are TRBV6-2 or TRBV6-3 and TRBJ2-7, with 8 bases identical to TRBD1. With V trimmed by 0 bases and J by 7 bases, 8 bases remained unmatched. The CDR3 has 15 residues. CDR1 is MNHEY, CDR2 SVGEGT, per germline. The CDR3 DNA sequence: TGTGCCAGCAGTTACTCGACAGGGGCGTCGGGAGAGCAGTACTTC. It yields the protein CASSYSTGASGEQYF.

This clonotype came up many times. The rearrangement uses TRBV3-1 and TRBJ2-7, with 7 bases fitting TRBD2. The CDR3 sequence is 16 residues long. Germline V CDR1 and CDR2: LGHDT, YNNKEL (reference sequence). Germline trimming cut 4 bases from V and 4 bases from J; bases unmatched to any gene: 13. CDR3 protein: CASSPLRGVEGYEQYF. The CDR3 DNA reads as TGTGCCAGCAGCCCTCTACGGGGGGTCGAGGGTTACGAGCAGTACTTC.

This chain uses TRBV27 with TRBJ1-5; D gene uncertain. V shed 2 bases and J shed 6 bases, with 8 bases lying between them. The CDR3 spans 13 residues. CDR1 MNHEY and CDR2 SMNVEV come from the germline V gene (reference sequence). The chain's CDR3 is CASSLEGSQPQHF. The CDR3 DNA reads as TGTGCCAGCAGTTTAGAAGGGAGTCAGCCCCAGCATTTT.

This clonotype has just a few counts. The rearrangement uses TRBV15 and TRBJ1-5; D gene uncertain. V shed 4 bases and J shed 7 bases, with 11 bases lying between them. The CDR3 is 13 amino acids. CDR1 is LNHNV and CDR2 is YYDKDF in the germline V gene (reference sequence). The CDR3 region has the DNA TGTGCCACCAGCACCTCCCCGGACCAGCCCCAGCATTTT. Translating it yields CATSTSPDQPQHF. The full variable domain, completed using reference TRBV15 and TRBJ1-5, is DAMVIQNPRYQVTQFGKPVTLSCSQTLNHNVMYWYQQKSSQAPKLLFHYYDKDFNNEADTPDNFQSRRPNTSFCFLDIRSPGLGDTAMYLCATSTSPDQPQHFGDGTRLSIL.

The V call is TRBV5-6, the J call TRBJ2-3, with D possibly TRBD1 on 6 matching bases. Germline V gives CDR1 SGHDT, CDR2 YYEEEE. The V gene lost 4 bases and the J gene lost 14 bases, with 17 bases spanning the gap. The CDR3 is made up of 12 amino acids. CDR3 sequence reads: CASSGTGQPGYF. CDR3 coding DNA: TGTGCCAGCAGCGGAACGGGACAACCAGGGTATTTT.

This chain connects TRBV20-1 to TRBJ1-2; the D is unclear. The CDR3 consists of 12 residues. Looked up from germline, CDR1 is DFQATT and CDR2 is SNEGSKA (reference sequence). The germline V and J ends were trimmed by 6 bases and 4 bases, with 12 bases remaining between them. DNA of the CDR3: TGCAGTGCCTTCGGCGTCGGCTATGGCTACACCTTC. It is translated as CSAFGVGYGYTF.

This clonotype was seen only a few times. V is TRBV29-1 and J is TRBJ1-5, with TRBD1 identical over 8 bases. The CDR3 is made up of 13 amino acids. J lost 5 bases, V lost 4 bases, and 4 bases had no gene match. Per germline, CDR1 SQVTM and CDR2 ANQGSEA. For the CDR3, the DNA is TGCAGCGTTGCTATGACAGGGGATCAGCCCCAGCATTTT. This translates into CSVAMTGDQPQHF.

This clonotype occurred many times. This chain's CDR3 is CASSLETSSYEQYF. As DNA, the CDR3 is TGTGCCAGCAGCTTAGAGACTAGCTCCTACGAGCAGTACTTC. The chain carries TRBV7-9 and TRBJ2-7; possibly TRBD2 for D (6 bases). Per the germline V gene, CDR1 is SEHNR and CDR2 is FQNEAQ (reference sequence). The CDR3 has 14 amino acids. Deletions cut 1 base from V and 0 bases from J, with 7 bases between. The full variable domain, in which reference TRBV7-9 and TRBJ2-7 provide the parts outside the CDR3, is DTGVSQNPRHKITKRGQNVTFRCDPISEHNRLYWYRQTLGQGPEFLTYFQNEAQLEKSRLLSDRFSAERPKGSFSTLEIQRTEQGDSAMYLCASSLETSSYEQYFGPGTRLTVT.

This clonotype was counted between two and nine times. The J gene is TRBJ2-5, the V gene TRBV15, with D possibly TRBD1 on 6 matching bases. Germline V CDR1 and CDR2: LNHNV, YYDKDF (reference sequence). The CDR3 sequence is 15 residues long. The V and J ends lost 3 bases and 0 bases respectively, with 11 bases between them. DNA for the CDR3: TGTGCCACCAGCAGCCTAGGGACAAACCAAGAGACCCAGTACTTC. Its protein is CATSSLGTNQETQYF.

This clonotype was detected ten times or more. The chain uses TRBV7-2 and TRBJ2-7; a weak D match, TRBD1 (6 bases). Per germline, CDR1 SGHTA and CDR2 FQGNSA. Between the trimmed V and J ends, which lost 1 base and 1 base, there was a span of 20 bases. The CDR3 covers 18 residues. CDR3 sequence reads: CASSLGLGADSESYEQYF. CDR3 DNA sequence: TGTGCCAGCAGCTTAGGTCTGGGAGCGGACAGCGAATCCTACGAGCAGTACTTC.

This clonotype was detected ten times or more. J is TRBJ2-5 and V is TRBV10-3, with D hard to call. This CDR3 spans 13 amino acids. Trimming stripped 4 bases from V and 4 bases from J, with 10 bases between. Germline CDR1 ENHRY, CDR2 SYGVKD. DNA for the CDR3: TGTGCCATCAGTGGGCCGGACGGAGAGACCCAGTACTTC. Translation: CAISGPDGETQYF.

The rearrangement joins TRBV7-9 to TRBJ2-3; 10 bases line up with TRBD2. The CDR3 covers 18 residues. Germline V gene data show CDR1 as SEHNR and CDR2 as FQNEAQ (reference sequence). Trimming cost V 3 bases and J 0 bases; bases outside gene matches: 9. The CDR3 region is CASSFPTSGFSSTDTQYF. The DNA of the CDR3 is TGTGCCAGCAGCTTCCCGACTAGCGGGTTCTCTAGCACAGATACGCAGTATTTT.

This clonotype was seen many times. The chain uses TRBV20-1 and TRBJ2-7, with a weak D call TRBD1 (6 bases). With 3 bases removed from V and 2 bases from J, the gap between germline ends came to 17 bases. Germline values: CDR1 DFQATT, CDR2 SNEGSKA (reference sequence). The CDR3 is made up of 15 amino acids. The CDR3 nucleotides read TGCAGTGCTAGCGGTCGGTCAGGGGATCCCTACGAGCAGTACTTC. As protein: CSASGRSGDPYEQYF.

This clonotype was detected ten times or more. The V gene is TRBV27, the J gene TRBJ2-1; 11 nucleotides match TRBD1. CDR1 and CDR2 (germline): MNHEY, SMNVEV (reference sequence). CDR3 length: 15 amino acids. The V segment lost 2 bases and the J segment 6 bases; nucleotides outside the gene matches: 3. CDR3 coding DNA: TGTGCCAGCAGTTTAGGACAGGGGGCGGGCAATGAGCAGTTCTTC. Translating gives CASSLGQGAGNEQFF.

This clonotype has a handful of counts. Here the CDR3 DNA reads TGTGCCAGTAGTACCATACCTGGGGGCGACGAGCAGTACTTC. Translating gives CASSTIPGGDEQYF. The J gene is TRBJ2-7, the V gene TRBV19; D perhaps matches TRBD1 (6 bases). V lost 4 bases to trimming and J lost 5 bases, with 15 bases between them. CDR1 is LNHDA and CDR2 is SQIVND in the germline V gene (reference sequence). This CDR3 contains 14 residues. The entire variable domain, with the rest obtained from reference TRBV19 and TRBJ2-7, is as follows: DGGITQSPKYLFRKEGQNVTLSCEQNLNHDAMYWYRQDPGQGLRLIYYSQIVNDFQKGDIAEGYSVSREKKESFPLTVTSAQKNPTAFYLCASSTIPGGDEQYFGPGTRLTVT.

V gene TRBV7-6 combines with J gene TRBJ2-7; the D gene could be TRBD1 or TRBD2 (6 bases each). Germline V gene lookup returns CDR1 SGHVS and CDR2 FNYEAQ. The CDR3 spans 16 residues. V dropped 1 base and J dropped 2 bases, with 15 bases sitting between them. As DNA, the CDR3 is TGTGCCAGCAGCTTAGAGGGGGGAGCCCAGACCTACGAGCAGTACTTC. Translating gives CASSLEGGAQTYEQYF. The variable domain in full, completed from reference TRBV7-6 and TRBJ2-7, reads GAGVSQSPRYKVTKRGQDVALRCDPISGHVSLYWYRQALGQGPEFLTYFNYEAQQDKSGLPNDRFSAERPEGSISTLTIQRTEQRDSAMYRCASSLEGGAQTYEQYFGPGTRLTVT.

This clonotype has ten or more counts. CDR3 sequence reads: CASSDGTSANNEQFF. CDR3 DNA: TGTGCCAGCAGTGACGGGACTAGTGCGAACAATGAGCAGTTCTTC. The chain couples TRBV27 to TRBJ2-1, with TRBD2 identical over 8 bases. The CDR3 contains 15 residues. CDR1 and CDR2 from the germline V gene are MNHEY and SMNVEV (reference sequence). V was clipped by 5 bases and J by 5 bases; unmatched bases: 8.

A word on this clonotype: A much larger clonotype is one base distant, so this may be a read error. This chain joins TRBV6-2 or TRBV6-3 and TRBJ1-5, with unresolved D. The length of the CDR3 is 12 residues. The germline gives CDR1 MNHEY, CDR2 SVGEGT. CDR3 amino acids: CASTMSSQPQHF. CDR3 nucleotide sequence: TGTGCCAGCACCATGAGCAGTCAGCCCCAGCATTTT.

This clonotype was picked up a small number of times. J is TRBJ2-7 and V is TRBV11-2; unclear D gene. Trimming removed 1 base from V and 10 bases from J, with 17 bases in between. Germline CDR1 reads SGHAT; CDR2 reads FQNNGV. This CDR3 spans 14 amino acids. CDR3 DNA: TGTGCCAGCAGCTTAGCCAGAGGCCCCCTCTTTCAGTACTTC. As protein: CASSLARGPLFQYF.

The CDR3 nucleotides are TGCGCCAGCAGCTTAGCGGGAGGGCCCTCCAATGAGCAGTTCTTC. Translation: CASSLAGGPSNEQFF. The chain is built from TRBV5-1 and TRBJ2-1; 10 bases align to TRBD2. The V and J ends lost 2 bases and 6 bases, in that order; junction bases with no gene match: 5. This CDR3 spans 15 amino acids. The V gene's germline CDR1 is SGHRS and CDR2 YFSETQ.

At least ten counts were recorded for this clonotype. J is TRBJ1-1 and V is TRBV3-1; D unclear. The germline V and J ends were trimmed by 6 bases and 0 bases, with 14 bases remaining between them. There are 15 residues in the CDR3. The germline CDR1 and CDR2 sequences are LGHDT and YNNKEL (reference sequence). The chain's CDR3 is CASRDGNFMNTEAFF. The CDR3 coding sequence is TGTGCCAGCAGGGACGGAAATTTCATGAACACTGAAGCTTTCTTT.

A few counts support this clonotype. Written as DNA, the CDR3 is TGCGCCAGCAGCGGGGGACCGGAAGAGACCCAGTACTTC. Amino acid sequence: CASSGGPEETQYF. The rearrangement joins TRBV5-1 to TRBJ2-5; D may be TRBD1 or TRBD2 (5 bases each). Germline V gives CDR1 SGHRS, CDR2 YFSETQ. The CDR3 extends over 13 amino acids. Trimming removed 4 bases at V and 3 bases at J, with 10 bases between. The full variable domain, its missing parts supplied by reference TRBV5-1 and TRBJ2-5, is KAGVTQTPRYLIKTRGQQVTLSCSPISGHRSVSWYQQTPGQGLQFLFEYFSETQRNKGNFPGRFSGRQFSNSRSEMNVSTLELGDSALYLCASSGGPEETQYFGPGTRLLVL.

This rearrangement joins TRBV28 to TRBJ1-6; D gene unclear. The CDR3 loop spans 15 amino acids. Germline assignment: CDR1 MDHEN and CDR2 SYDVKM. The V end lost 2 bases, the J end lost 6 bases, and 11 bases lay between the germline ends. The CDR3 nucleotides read TGTGCCAGCAGTTTAATTAGGCAGCTTAATTCACCCCTCCACTTT. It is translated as CASSLIRQLNSPLHF.